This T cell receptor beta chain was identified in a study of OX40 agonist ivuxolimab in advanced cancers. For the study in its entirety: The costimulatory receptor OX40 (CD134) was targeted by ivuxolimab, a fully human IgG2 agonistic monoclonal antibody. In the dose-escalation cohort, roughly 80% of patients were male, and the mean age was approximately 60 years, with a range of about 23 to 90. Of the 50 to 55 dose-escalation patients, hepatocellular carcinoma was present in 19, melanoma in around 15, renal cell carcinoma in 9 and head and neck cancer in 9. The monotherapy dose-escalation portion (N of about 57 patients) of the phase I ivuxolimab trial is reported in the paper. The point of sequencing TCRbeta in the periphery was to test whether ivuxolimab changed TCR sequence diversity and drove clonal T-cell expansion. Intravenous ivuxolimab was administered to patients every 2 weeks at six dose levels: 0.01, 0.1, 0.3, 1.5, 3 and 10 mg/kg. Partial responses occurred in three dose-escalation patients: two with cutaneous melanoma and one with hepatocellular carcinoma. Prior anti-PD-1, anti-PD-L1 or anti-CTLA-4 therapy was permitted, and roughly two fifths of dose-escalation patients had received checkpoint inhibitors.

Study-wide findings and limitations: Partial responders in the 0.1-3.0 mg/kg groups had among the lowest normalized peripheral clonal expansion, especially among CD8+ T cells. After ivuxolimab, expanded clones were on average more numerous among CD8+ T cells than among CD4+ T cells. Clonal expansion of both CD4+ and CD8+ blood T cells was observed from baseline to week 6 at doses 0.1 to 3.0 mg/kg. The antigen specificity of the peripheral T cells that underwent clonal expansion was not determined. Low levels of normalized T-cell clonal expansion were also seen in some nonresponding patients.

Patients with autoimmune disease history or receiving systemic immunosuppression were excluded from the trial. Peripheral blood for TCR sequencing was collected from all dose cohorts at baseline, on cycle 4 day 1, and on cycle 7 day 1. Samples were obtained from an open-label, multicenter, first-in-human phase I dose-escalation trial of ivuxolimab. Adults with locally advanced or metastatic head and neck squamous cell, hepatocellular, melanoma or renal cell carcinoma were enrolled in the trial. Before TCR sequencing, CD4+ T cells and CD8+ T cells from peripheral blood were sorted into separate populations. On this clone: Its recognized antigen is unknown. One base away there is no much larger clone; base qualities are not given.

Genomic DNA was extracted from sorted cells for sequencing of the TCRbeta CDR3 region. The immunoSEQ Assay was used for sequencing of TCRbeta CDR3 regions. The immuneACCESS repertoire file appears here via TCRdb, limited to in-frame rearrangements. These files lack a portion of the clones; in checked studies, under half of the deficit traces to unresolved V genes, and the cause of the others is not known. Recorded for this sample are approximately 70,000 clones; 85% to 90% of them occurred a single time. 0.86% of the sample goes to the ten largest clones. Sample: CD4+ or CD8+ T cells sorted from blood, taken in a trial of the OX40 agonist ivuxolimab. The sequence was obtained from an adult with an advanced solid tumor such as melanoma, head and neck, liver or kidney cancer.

The sequence in DNA is TGTGCCAGCAGCCAACCCACAGGGGACACTGAAGCTTTCTTT. It translates as CASSQPTGDTEAFF. The chain is encoded by TRBV7-9 joined to TRBJ1-1; 7 bases in between match TRBD1. After removal of 5 bases from V and 3 bases from J, the junction retains 6 bases not matched to a gene. From the cysteine up to the phenylalanine, the CDR3 has a length of 14 residues. Only the CDR3 portion is preserved as DNA: 42 bases, with reading frame beginning at the first base. The CDR1 and CDR2 encoded by the germline V gene (reference sequence) are SEHNR and FQNEAQ.